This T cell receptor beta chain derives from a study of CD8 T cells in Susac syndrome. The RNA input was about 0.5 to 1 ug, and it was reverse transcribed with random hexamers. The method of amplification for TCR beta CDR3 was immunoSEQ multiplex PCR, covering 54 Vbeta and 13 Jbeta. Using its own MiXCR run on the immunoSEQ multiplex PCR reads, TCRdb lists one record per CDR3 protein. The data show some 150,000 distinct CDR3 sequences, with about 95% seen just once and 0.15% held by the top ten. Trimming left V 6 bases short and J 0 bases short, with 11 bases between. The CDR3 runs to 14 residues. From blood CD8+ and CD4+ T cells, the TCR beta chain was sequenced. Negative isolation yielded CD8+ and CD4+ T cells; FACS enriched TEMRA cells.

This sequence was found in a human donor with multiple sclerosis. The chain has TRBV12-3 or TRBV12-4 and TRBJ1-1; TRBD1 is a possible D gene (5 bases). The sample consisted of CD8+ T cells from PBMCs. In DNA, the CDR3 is TGTGCCAGCAGCAGTAAGGACATGAACACTGAAGCTTTCTTT. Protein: CASSSKDMNTEAFF.